The clone carrying this TCR beta chain was seen many times. TCRdb re-called the PCR reads with MiXCR. The sample consists of about 24,000 clones, roughly a sixth of them appearing once. The data were taken from a study of metastatic and nonmetastatic thyroid tumors. The entire patient cohort was treatment-naive prior to thyroid surgery. Germline V gene lookup returns CDR1 KGHDR and CDR2 SFDVKD. The V end lost 3 bases, the J end lost 5 bases, and 12 bases lay between the germline ends. The CDR3 is 15 residues long. The sequence was collected from a male donor with papillary thyroid cancer or a benign thyroid nodule (not recorded which). Some clones in this sample may be carry-over from other donors' samples. Sequenced: adjacent normal tissue. The V and J genes are TRBV24-1 and TRBJ2-2; either TRBD1 or TRBD2 may fit D (6 bases each). Written as DNA, the CDR3 is TGTGCCACCAGTGATAGCCAGGGGAGGACCGGGGAGCTGTTTTTT. It translates to CATSDSQGRTGELFF.